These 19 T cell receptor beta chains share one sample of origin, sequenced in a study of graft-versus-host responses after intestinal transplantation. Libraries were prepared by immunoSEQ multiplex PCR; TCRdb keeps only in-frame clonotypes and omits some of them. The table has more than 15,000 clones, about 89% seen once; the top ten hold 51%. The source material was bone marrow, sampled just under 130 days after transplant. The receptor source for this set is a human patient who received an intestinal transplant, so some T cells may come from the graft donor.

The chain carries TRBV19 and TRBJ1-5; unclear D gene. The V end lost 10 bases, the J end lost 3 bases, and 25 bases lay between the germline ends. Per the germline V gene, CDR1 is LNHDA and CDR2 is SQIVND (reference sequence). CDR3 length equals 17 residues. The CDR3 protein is CANSARRGLQPNQPQHF. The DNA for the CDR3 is TGTGCCAACAGTGCCCGACGCGGACTGCAACCCAATCAGCCCCAGCATTTT.

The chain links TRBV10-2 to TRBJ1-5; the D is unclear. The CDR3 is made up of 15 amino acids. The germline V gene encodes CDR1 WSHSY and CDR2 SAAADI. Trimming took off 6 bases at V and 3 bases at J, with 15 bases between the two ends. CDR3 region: CASSGGSYFNQPQHF. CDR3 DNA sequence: TGCGCCAGCAGCGGAGGGAGTTATTTCAATCAGCCCCAGCATTTT.

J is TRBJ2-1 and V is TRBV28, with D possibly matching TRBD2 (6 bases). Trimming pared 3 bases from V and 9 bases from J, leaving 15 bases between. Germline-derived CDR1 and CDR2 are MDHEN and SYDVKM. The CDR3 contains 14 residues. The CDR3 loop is CASSFEGLPTEQFF. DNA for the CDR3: TGTGCCAGCAGTTTCGAGGGACTCCCTACTGAGCAGTTCTTC. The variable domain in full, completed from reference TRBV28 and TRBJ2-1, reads DVKVTQSSRYLVKRTGEKVFLECVQDMDHENMFWYRQDPGLGLRLIYFSYDVKMKEKGDIPEGYSVSREKKERFSLILESASTNQTSMYLCASSFEGLPTEQFFGPGTRLTVL.

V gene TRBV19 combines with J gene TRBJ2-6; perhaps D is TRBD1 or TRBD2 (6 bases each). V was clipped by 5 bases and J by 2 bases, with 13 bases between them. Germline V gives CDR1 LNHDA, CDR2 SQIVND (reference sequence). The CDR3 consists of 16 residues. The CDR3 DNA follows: TGTGCCAGTAGTGGTTCTCGGGGGCCTGGGGCCAACGTCCTGACTTTC. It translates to CASSGSRGPGANVLTF.

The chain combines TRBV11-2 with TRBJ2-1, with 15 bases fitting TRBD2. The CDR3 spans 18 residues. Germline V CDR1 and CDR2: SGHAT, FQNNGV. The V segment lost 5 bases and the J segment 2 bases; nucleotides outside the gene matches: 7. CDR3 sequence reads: CASSPRTSGRVTYNEQFF. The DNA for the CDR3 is TGTGCCAGCAGCCCGCGGACTAGCGGGAGGGTAACCTACAATGAGCAGTTCTTC.

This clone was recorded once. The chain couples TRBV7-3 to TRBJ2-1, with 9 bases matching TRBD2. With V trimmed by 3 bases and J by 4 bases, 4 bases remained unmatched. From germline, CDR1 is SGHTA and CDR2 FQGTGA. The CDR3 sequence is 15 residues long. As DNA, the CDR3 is TGTGCCAGCAGCTTTCAAGCGGGAGGTTACAATGAGCAGTTCTTC. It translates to CASSFQAGGYNEQFF. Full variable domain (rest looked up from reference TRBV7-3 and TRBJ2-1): GAGVSQTPSNKVTEKGKYVELRCDPISGHTALYWYRQSLGQGPEFLIYFQGTGAADDSGLPNDRFFAVRPEGSVSTLKIQRTERGDSAVYLCASSFQAGGYNEQFFGPGTRLTVL.

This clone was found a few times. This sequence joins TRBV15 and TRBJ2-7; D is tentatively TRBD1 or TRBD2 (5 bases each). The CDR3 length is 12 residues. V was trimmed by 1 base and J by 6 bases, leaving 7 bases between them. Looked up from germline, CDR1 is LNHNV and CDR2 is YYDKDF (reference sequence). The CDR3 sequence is CATSRVRGEQYF. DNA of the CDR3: TGTGCCACCAGCAGAGTGAGGGGCGAGCAGTACTTC.

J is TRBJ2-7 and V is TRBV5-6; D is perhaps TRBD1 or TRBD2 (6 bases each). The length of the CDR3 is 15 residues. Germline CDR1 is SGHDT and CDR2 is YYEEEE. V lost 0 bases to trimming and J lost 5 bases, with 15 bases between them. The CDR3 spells CASSLVGQGRHEQYF. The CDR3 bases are TGTGCCAGCAGCTTGGTGGGGCAGGGGAGGCACGAGCAGTACTTC.

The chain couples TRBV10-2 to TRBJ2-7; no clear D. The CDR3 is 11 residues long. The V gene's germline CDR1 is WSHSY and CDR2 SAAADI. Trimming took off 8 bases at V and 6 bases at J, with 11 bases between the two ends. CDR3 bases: TGCGCCAGCCTCAATGTCGGCGAGCAGTACTTC. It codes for CASLNVGEQYF.

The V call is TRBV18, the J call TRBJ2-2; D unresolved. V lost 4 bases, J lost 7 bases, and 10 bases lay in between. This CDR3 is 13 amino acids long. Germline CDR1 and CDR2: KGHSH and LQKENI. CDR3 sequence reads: CASSHHRIGELFF. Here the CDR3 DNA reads TGTGCCAGCTCACACCATCGGATCGGGGAGCTGTTTTTT.

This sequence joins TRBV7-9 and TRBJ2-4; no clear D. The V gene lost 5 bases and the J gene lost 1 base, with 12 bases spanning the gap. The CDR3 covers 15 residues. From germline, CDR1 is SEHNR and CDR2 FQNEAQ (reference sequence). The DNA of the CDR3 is TGTGCCAGCAGCCCCCCGGTCGGGGCCAAAAACATTCAGTACTTC. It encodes CASSPPVGAKNIQYF.

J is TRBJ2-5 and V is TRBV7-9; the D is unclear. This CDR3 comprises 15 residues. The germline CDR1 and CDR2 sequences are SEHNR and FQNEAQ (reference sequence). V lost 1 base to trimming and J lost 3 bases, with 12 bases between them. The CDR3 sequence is CASSLVSGPKETQYF. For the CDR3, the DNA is TGTGCCAGCAGCTTAGTCTCAGGACCTAAAGAGACCCAGTACTTC.

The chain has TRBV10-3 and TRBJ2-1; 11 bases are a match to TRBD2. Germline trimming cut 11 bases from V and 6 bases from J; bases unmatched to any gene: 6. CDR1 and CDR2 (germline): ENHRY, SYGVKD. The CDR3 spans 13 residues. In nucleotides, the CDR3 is TGTGCCGCCCAGGGGACTAGCGGCAATGAGCAGTTCTTC. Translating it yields CAAQGTSGNEQFF.

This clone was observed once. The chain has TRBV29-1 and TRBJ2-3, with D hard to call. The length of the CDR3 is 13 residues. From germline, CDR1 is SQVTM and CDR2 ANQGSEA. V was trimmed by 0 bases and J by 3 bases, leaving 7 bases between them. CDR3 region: CSVEDAATDTQYF. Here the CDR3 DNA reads TGCAGCGTTGAAGATGCCGCTACAGATACGCAGTATTTT.

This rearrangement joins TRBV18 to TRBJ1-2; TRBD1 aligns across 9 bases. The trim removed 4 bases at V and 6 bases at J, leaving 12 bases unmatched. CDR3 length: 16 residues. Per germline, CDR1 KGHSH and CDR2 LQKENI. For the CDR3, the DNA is TGTGCCAGCTCACTGAATGACGGGACAGGGTACAATGGCTACACCTTC. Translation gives CASSLNDGTGYNGYTF.

Written as DNA, the CDR3 is TGTGCCAGCAGCTCCGGACCAGCCTACGAGCAGTACTTC. It codes for CASSSGPAYEQYF. This sequence joins TRBV5-4 and TRBJ2-7, with D unclear. Per the germline V gene, CDR1 is SGHNT and CDR2 is YYREEE (reference sequence). This CDR3 is 13 amino acids long. The ends were cut back, 3 bases at V and 2 bases at J, with 9 bases in the middle. Full variable domain (missing parts from reference TRBV5-4 and TRBJ2-7): ETGVTQSPTHLIKTRGQQVTLRCSSQSGHNTVSWYQQALGQGPQFIFQYYREEENGRGNFPPRFSGLQFPNYSSELNVNALELDDSALYLCASSSGPAYEQYFGPGTRLTVT.

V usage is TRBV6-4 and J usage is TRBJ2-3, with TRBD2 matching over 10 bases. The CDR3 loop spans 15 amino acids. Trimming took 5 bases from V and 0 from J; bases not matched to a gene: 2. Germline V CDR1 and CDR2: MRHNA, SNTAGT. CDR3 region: CASSSGRASTDTQYF. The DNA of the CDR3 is TGTGCCAGCAGTAGCGGGAGGGCTAGCACAGATACGCAGTATTTT.

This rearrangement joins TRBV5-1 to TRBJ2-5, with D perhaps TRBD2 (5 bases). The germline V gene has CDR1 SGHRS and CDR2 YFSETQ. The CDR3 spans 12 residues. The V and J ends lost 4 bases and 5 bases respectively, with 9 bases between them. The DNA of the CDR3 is TGCGCCAGCAGCCAAGAGGGTGAGACCCAGTACTTC. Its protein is CASSQEGETQYF.

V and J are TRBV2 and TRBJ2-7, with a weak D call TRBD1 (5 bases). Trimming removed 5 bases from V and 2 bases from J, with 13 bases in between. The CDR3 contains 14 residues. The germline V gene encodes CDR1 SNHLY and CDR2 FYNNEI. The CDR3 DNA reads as TGTGCCAGCAGTCCAGGGTACATGCCCTACGAGCAGTACTTC. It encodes CASSPGYMPYEQYF. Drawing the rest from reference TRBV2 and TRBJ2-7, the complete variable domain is EPEVTQTPSHQVTQMGQEVILRCVPISNHLYFYWYRQILGQKVEFLVSFYNNEISEKSEIFDDQFSVERPDGSNFTLKIRSTKLEDSAMYFCASSPGYMPYEQYFGPGTRLTVT.